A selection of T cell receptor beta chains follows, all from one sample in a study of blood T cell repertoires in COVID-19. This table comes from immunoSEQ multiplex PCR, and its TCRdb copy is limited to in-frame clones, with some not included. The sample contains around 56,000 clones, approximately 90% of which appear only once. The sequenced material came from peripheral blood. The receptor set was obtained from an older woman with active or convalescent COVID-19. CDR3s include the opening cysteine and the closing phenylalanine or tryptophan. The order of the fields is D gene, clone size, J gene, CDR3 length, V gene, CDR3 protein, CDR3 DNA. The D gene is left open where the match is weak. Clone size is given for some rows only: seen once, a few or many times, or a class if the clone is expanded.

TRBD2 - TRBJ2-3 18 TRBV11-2 CASSFPGLAGGIADTQYF TGTGCCAGCAGCTTCCCGGGACTAGCGGGAGGGATCGCAGATACGCAGTATTTT
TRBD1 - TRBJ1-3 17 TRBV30 CAWSLGLDRGSGNTIYF TGTGCCTGGAGCTTAGGTTTAGACAGGGGCTCTGGAAACACCATATATTTT
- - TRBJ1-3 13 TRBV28 CASSSPSGNTIYF TGTGCCAGCAGTTCTCCCTCTGGAAACACCATATATTTT
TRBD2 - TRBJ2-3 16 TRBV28 CASSTQKRGGADTQYF TGTGCCAGCAGTACTCAAAAGCGGGGGGGCGCAGATACGCAGTATTTT
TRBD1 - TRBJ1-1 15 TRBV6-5 CASIIPGGGGTEAFF TGTGCCAGCATTATACCAGGGGGCGGCGGCACTGAAGCTTTCTTT
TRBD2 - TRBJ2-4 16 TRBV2 CASSEMGGLAKNIQYF TGTGCCAGCAGTGAGATGGGGGGGTTAGCCAAAAACATTCAGTACTTC
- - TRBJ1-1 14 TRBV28 CTTRSWRTNTEAFF TGTACTACTAGGAGTTGGAGGACGAACACTGAAGCTTTCTTT
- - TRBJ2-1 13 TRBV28 CASSPVSENEQFF TGTGCCAGCAGTCCCGTCTCTGAGAATGAGCAGTTCTTC
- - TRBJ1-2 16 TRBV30 CAWRGGAGFTGYGYTF TGTGCCTGGAGGGGCGGGGCAGGGTTCACAGGCTATGGCTACACCTTC
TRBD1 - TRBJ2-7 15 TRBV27 CASSRDGTGPYEQYF TGTGCCAGCAGTCGGGACGGGACAGGTCCCTACGAGCAGTACTTC
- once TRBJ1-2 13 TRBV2 CASSASGLDGYTF TGTGCCAGCAGTGCATCAGGGTTGGATGGCTACACCTTC
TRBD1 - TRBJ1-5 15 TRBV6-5 CASRRDRGLNQPQHF TGTGCCAGCAGGAGGGACAGGGGGCTCAATCAGCCCCAGCATTTT
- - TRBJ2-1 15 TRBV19 CASSKQGSSYNEQFF TGTGCCAGTAGTAAGCAGGGGAGCTCCTACAATGAGCAGTTCTTC
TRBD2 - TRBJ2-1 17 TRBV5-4 CASSDPTSGGPLSEQFF TGTGCCAGCAGCGATCCGACTAGCGGGGGGCCGTTGAGCGAGCAGTTCTTC
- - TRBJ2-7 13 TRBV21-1 CASSSRTSYEQYF TGTGCCAGCAGCTCGCGGACAAGCTACGAGCAGTACTTC
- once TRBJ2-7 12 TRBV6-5 CASSRRGYEQYF TGTGCCAGCAGTAGGCGGGGATACGAGCAGTACTTC
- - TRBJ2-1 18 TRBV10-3 CAISESLPRTISYNEQFF TGTGCCATCAGTGAGTCCTTACCCCGAACTATCTCCTACAATGAGCAGTTCTTC
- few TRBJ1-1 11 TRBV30 CAWLMNTEAFF TGTGCCTGGCTAATGAACACTGAAGCTTTCTTT
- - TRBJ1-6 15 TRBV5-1 CASSFSGERNSPLHF TGCGCCAGCAGCTTTTCAGGGGAGCGTAATTCACCCCTCCACTTT
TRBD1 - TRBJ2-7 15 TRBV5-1 CASSLIGTGSYEQYF TGCGCCAGCAGCTTGATTGGGACAGGGTCCTACGAGCAGTACTTC
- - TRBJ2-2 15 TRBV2 CASSEAEERAGELFF TGTGCCAGCAGTGAAGCGGAGGAGAGGGCCGGGGAGCTGTTTTTT
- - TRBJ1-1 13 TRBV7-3 CASSSGWDTEAFF TGTGCCAGCAGCTCAGGGTGGGACACTGAAGCTTTCTTT
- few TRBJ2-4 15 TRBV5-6 CASSLGAGADGIQYF TGTGCCAGCAGCTTGGGAGCTGGGGCAGATGGCATTCAGTACTTC
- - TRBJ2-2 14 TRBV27 CASRPDRLTGELFF TGTGCCAGCAGACCGGACAGACTCACCGGGGAGCTGTTTTTT
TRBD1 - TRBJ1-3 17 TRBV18 CASSPLPTGGPRNTIYF TGTGCCAGCTCACCACTGCCGACAGGGGGTCCTCGAAACACCATATATTTT
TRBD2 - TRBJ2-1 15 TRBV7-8 CAVRQREDSYNEQFF TGTGCCGTTAGGCAGCGGGAGGATTCCTACAATGAGCAGTTCTTC
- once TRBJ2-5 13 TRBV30 CAWSKTLVETQYF TGTGCCTGGAGTAAGACTTTGGTGGAGACCCAGTACTTC